The T cell receptor (beta chain) described here comes from a study of T cell responses to AZD1222 COVID-19 vaccine. Using immunoSEQ multiplex PCR, the repertoire was profiled, and TCRdb retains in-frame clones only, with some absent. The sample includes about 180,000 clones, roughly 91% of them seen just once. Remarks on this clone: What it binds is not known.

CDR1 is GTSNPN and CDR2 is SVGIG in the germline V gene (reference sequence). The CDR3 length is 13 residues. Trimming pared 2 bases from V and 4 bases from J, leaving 11 bases between. The study, taken as a whole, reports: White British people made up most donors, females outnumbered males, and clonal diversity was possibly underestimated.

Specimen: peripheral blood, collected 28 days after the second dose of the MenACWY control vaccine. This sequence was found in an adult who received the MenACWY meningococcal vaccine as a control. The V gene is TRBV30, the J gene TRBJ1-1; D ambiguous. CDR3 sequence: CAWSLQASTEAFF. CDR3 nucleotide sequence: TGTGCCTGGAGTCTCCAGGCGAGCACTGAAGCTTTCTTT.